Sequencing of this T cell receptor (beta chain) was carried out in a study of cytomegalovirus exposure and HLA in healthy donors. The table lists this clone with a few counts. Antigen unknown. Trimming at V came to 6 bases and at J to 7 bases, leaving 10 bases not matched to a gene. Germline assignment: CDR1 MDHEN and CDR2 SYDVKM. The CDR3 has 14 amino acids. Both 60 Vbeta primers and 13 Jbeta primers went into the PCR. Sequencing was performed with immunoSEQ multiplex PCR; in TCRdb, only in-frame clones are kept and a portion is missing. The sample shows 85,000 to 95,000 clones, less than 10% of them seen only once. Study-level findings and limits: A later look showed TCR association rates differing by HLA locus, highest for DRB1 and lowest for HLA-C. The presence/absence work took it that sequencing depth was about the same across donors.

The chain couples TRBV28 to TRBJ1-2; 8 bases line up with TRBD1. What was sequenced was PBMCs. The sequence was obtained from a man over 45 in good health and CMV-seronegative. The CDR3 spells CASSSGQGEPGYTF. CDR3 DNA: TGTGCCAGCAGCTCCGGACAGGGCGAACCTGGCTACACCTTC.